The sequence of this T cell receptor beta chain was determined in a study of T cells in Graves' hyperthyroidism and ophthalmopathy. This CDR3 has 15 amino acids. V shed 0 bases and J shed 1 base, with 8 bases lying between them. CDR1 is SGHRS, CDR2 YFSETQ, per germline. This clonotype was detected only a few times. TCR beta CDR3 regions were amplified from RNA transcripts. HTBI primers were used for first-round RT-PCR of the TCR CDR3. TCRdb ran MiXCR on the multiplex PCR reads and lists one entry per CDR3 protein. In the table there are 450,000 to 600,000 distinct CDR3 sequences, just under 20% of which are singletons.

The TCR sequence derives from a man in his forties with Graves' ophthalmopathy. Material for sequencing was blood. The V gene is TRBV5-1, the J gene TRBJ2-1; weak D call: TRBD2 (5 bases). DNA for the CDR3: TGCGCCAGCAGCTTGGACGGGGAATCCTACAATGAGCAGTTCTTC. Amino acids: CASSLDGESYNEQFF.